This record covers a single TCR beta chain. Antigen unknown. Each donor had about 9.6 milliliters of peripheral blood drawn. This entry belongs to a study of blood T cells in healthy people across ages. The use of a sample-barcoded 5' primer and a J-beta primer mix characterized a second PCR of roughly 7 to 11 cycles. One entry per CDR3 protein, called by TCRdb with MiXCR from the 5' RACE reads. This sample has about 720,000 distinct CDR3 sequences; 22% occur once, and the top ten carry about 20%. Study observations and caveats: A strong correlation was found between TCR beta diversity and the percentage of naive T cells. CMV infection status of these donors was not known. The study could not conclusively compare naive and antigen-experienced cells, given its unsorted PBMCs.

The CDR3 sequence is 18 residues long. The germline V gene has CDR1 SGHRS and CDR2 YFSETQ. V trimming: 2 bases; J trimming: 4 bases; junction bases outside the gene matches: 14. The sample taken for sequencing was blood. The receptor comes from a man aged 65-85 years in good health. This chain links TRBV5-1 with TRBJ1-4; 7 nucleotides agree with TRBD1. CDR3 nucleotides: TGCGCCAGCAGCTTAACAGGGGACATAAGCAGAAGTAATGAAAAACTGTTTTTT. Protein product: CASSLTGDISRSNEKLFF.